Reported below is one TCR beta chain. The CDR3 is made up of 14 amino acids. In germline, CDR1 is LNHDA, CDR2 SQIVND (reference sequence). After removal of 5 bases from V and 10 bases from J, the junction contained 10 bases not matched to a gene. These data belong to a study of cytomegalovirus exposure and HLA in healthy donors. Use of 60 Vbeta and 13 Jbeta primers characterized the PCR. Profiling relied on immunoSEQ multiplex PCR, and the TCRdb table lists in-frame clones only, not all of them. The sample carries about 120,000 clones, roughly 80% recorded once. This clonotype was sampled from a man aged 30 to 39 in good health and CMV-seropositive. V gene TRBV19 combines with J gene TRBJ1-4; TRBD1 agrees at 7 bases. The sequenced material came from PBMCs. Here the CDR3 DNA reads TGTGCCAGTAGTCCCGGACAGGCGTATGGAAAACTGTTTTTT. This translates into CASSPGQAYGKLFF.